This TCR beta chain emerged from a study of T cell repertoires in cytomegalovirus infection. TCRdb re-called the reads with MiXCR, one entry per CDR3 protein. The table lists 640,000 or so distinct CDR3 sequences, around a third of them singletons. This clonotype has ten or more counts. Its specificity is not known. J gave up 7 bases and V 1 base, and 6 bases lay outside the gene matches. The germline gives CDR1 SGHTA, CDR2 FQGNSA. CDR3 length: 14 amino acids. The material was cultured PBMCs, obtained from culture after CMV antigen stimulation. The TCR comes from a human donor in good health (CMV status not recorded). Some clones in this sample may be carry-over from other donors' samples. The chain carries TRBV7-2 and TRBJ2-7; the match to TRBD2 covers 8 bases. The CDR3 DNA reads TGTGCCAGCAGCTTAGAGGCCGTAGCGGGGGAGCAGTACTTC. Translated, it gives CASSLEAVAGEQYF.